Only a few counts were recorded for the clone carrying this T cell receptor (beta chain). The antigen is unknown. cDNA synthesis used the whole RNA isolate, giving expressed TCRB sequences. Clones were sequenced by immunoSEQ multiplex PCR, and TCRdb holds only the in-frame ones, with some missing. The sample includes hundreds of thousands of clones, roughly 12% seen only once; the top ten take approximately 0.01%. Germline V gene sequence: CDR1 KGHSH, CDR2 LQKENI. With 1 base removed from V and 5 bases from J, the gap between germline ends came to 14 bases. This CDR3 is 15 amino acids long. These data belong to a study of beta chain features in type 1 diabetes. Study results and caveats: Researchers report that Type 1 diabetes patients had moderately but significantly shorter TCRB CDR3s across all four CD4+ subsets. HLA effects on TCRB rearrangement stayed unresolved here.

The specimen was naive CD4+ T cells from blood. The chain has TRBV18 and TRBJ1-1; weak D call: TRBD1 (6 bases). The clonotype comes from a woman under 30 with type 1 diabetes. CDR3: CASSPLEGTGTEAFF. CDR3 sequence (DNA): TGTGCCAGCTCACCACTCGAGGGTACAGGGACTGAAGCTTTCTTT.